Each of the 19 T cell receptor beta chains below was sequenced from the same sample in a study of T-cell reconstitution after alpha-beta-depleted transplantation in children. TCRbeta library preparation incorporated unique molecular identifiers. MiXCR, run by TCRdb on the PCR reads, gives a single entry per CDR3 protein. The table shows about 580,000 distinct CDR3 sequences, with around 23% occurring only once. The sequenced sample was PBMCs, mostly from graft donor cells, obtained 360 days after TCRalphabeta/CD19-depleted stem cell transplant. Receptors were obtained from a boy under two years old who had a stem cell transplant for acute myeloid leukemia, so the T cells may come from the graft donor.

This chain links TRBV7-9 with TRBJ2-2; TRBD1 might be the D (6 bases). Trimming cost V 2 bases and J 2 bases, with 12 bases left between them. This CDR3 spans 16 amino acids. CDR1 SEHNR and CDR2 FQNEAQ come from the germline V gene (reference sequence). CDR3 sequence reads: CASSLQQGLNTGELFF. For the CDR3, the DNA is TGTGCCAGCAGCTTACAGCAGGGGTTAAACACCGGGGAGCTGTTTTTT.

This clonotype has only a few counts. The CDR3 DNA is TGCAGCGTTGAACCAGGATTGGGGGTCACTGAAGCTTTCTTT. It codes for CSVEPGLGVTEAFF. The chain recombines TRBV29-1 with TRBJ1-1, with D possibly being TRBD1 (5 bases). Germline V gene sequence: CDR1 SQVTM, CDR2 ANQGSEA. The ends were cut back, 2 bases at V and 4 bases at J, with 14 bases in the middle. The CDR3 runs to 14 residues.

J is TRBJ2-1 and V is TRBV24-1; the match to TRBD1 covers 11 bases. The CDR3 is 17 amino acids. Trimming cost V 4 bases and J 6 bases; bases outside gene matches: 10. Germline assignment: CDR1 KGHDR and CDR2 SFDVKD. The CDR3 coding sequence is TGTGCCACCAGTGACCCCAGGACAGGGGGCGCCGTCAATGAGCAGTTCTTC. Translated, it gives CATSDPRTGGAVNEQFF.

CDR3 coding DNA: TGTGCCAGCAGCTTAGAACTAGCGGGGGGGTATGAGCAGTTCTTC. Residues: CASSLELAGGYEQFF. The chain combines TRBV11-2 with TRBJ2-1; TRBD2 matches at 13 bases. V lost 0 bases and J lost 8; bases outside the gene matches: 1. Germline values: CDR1 SGHAT, CDR2 FQNNGV. The length of the CDR3 is 15 residues.

This chain joins TRBV5-6 and TRBJ1-1; D not resolved. The germline V gene has CDR1 SGHDT and CDR2 YYEEEE. The CDR3 consists of 13 residues. Between the trimmed V and J ends, which lost 4 bases and 5 bases, there was a span of 12 bases. The CDR3 coding sequence is TGTGCCAGCAGCGCGACAATTCAAACTGAAGCTTTCTTT. This gives the protein CASSATIQTEAFF.

V usage is TRBV28 and J usage is TRBJ1-6, with a possible D match to TRBD1 (5 bases). The germline CDR1 and CDR2 sequences are MDHEN and SYDVKM. There are 15 residues in the CDR3. Trimming cost V 4 bases and J 3 bases, with 10 bases left between them. In nucleotides, the CDR3 is TGTGCCAGCAGTTACCGGGACGGCTATAATTCACCCCTCCACTTT. This encodes CASSYRDGYNSPLHF.

Ten or more counts support this clonotype. The rearrangement uses TRBV29-1 and TRBJ2-5, with 9 positions matching TRBD1. Germline V gene sequence: CDR1 SQVTM, CDR2 ANQGSEA. V lost 0 bases and J lost 5; bases outside the gene matches: 7. This CDR3 spans 15 amino acids. CDR3 region: CSVEDTGGGAETQYF. CDR3 DNA: TGCAGCGTTGAAGATACAGGGGGCGGTGCGGAGACCCAGTACTTC.

This clonotype was seen more than once but under ten times. The chain employs TRBV18 and TRBJ1-6, with 11 positions matching TRBD1. The germline V gene encodes CDR1 KGHSH and CDR2 LQKENI. J gave up 9 bases and V 8 bases, and 6 bases lay outside the gene matches. The CDR3 has 14 residues. The CDR3 sequence: CASRPGQGVSPLHF. Here the CDR3 DNA reads TGTGCCAGCAGACCGGGACAGGGGGTTTCACCCCTCCACTTT.

This clonotype came up a few times. The CDR3 sequence is CSVEIAGQETQYF. The CDR3 DNA sequence: TGCAGCGTTGAAATAGCGGGGCAAGAGACCCAGTACTTC. The rearrangement links TRBV29-1 to TRBJ2-5; 8 bases fit TRBD2. The V segment lost 2 bases and the J segment 2 bases; nucleotides outside the gene matches: 1. CDR1 is SQVTM and CDR2 is ANQGSEA in the germline V gene. The CDR3 contains 13 residues.

The chain carries TRBV6-1 and TRBJ2-1; no clear D. The CDR3 loop spans 14 amino acids. The V gene lost 3 bases and the J gene lost 5 bases, with 11 bases spanning the gap. Per germline, CDR1 MNHNS and CDR2 SASEGT. CDR3 sequence reads: CASSEMARNNEQFF. The DNA for the CDR3 is TGTGCCAGCAGTGAGATGGCTAGAAACAATGAGCAGTTCTTC.

CDR3 amino acids: CASSYASCYGQYV. In nucleotides, the CDR3 is TGTGCCAGCAGTTACGCGAGCTGTTACGGGCAGTACGTC. The rearrangement links TRBV6-2 or TRBV6-3 to TRBJ2-7; no firm D call. This CDR3 comprises 13 residues. Germline V gene lookup returns CDR1 MNHEY and CDR2 SVGEGT.

The CDR3: CASSLRSWAENTEAFF. CDR3 bases: TGTGCCAGCAGCTTGAGATCGTGGGCAGAGAACACTGAAGCTTTCTTT. The chain joins TRBV5-6 to TRBJ1-1; D ambiguous. Trimming removed 1 base from V and 1 base from J, with 14 bases in between. In germline, CDR1 is SGHDT, CDR2 YYEEEE. CDR3 length: 16 amino acids.

V and J are TRBV12-3 or TRBV12-4 and TRBJ1-6; TRBD1 matches at 8 bases. The V gene end was trimmed by 0 bases and the J gene end by 0 bases; junction bases not matched to a gene: 4. The CDR3 sequence is 18 residues long. The DNA for the CDR3 is TGTGCCAGCAGTTTAGCGGCAGGGGGCAGCTCCTATAATTCACCCCTCCACTTT. As protein: CASSLAAGGSSYNSPLHF.

This clonotype came up many times. The V call is TRBV12-3 or TRBV12-4, the J call TRBJ2-5; D is uncertain. V lost 3 bases and J lost 5, with 7 bases in between. CDR3 length: 12 residues. The CDR3 DNA is TGTGCCAGCAGTTTGTCCAGGGAGACCCAGTACTTC. Amino acids: CASSLSRETQYF.

In its sample, this clonotype was seen many times. The V and J genes are TRBV10-3 and TRBJ2-7, with a tentative D call TRBD2 (5 bases). The CDR3 has 15 residues. V lost 3 bases and J 0 bases, leaving 12 bases between the germline ends. Germline values: CDR1 ENHRY, CDR2 SYGVKD. DNA for the CDR3: TGTGCCATCAGTGAAGAGGGATTAACCTCCTACGAGCAGTACTTC. It specifies CAISEEGLTSYEQYF.

The table lists this clonotype with many counts. The J gene is TRBJ2-7, the V gene TRBV20-1, with a possible D match to TRBD2 (6 bases). Deletions cut 2 bases from V and 4 bases from J, with 15 bases between. Germline V gene sequence: CDR1 DFQATT, CDR2 SNEGSKA (reference sequence). The CDR3 totals 14 residues. The CDR3 spells CSARFGVRGYEQYF. CDR3 bases: TGCAGTGCTAGATTTGGGGTGCGGGGATACGAGCAGTACTTC.

The rearrangement uses TRBV29-1 and TRBJ1-5, with TRBD1 matching 10 bases. Per germline, CDR1 SQVTM and CDR2 ANQGSEA. CDR3 size: 13 residues. The V gene end was trimmed by 6 bases and the J gene end by 4 bases; junction bases not matched to a gene: 3. The CDR3 loop is CSVGTGVNQPQHF. Written as DNA, the CDR3 is TGCAGCGTGGGGACAGGGGTAAATCAGCCCCAGCATTTT.

The gene calls are TRBV24-1 and TRBJ2-3, with 8 bases fitting TRBD2. The germline V gene encodes CDR1 KGHDR and CDR2 SFDVKD. Trimming at V came to 4 bases and at J to 6 bases, leaving 8 bases not matched to a gene. This CDR3 spans 15 amino acids. Here the CDR3 DNA reads TGTGCCACCAGTGACCGGACTAGCCCCCGGGATACGCAGTATTTT. Amino acid sequence: CATSDRTSPRDTQYF.

This chain links TRBV4-3 with TRBJ2-7, with TRBD1 identical over 9 bases. This CDR3 comprises 16 residues. CDR1 LGHNA and CDR2 YSLEER come from the germline V gene. After removal of 3 bases from V and 6 bases from J, the junction contained 12 bases not matched to a gene. This chain's CDR3 is CASSHLAGTGRSEQYF. The CDR3 region has the DNA TGCGCCAGCAGCCACTTGGCTGGGACAGGGAGGTCCGAGCAGTACTTC.